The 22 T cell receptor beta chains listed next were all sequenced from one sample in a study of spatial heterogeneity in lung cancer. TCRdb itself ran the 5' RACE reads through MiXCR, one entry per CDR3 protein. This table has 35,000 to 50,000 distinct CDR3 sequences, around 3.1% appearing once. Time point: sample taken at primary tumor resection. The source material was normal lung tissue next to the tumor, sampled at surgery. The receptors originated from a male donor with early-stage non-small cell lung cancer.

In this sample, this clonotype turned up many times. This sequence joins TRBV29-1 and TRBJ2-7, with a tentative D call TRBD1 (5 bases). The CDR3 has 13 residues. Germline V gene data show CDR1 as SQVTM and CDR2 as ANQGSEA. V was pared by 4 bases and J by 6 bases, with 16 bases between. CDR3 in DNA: TGCAGCGTTGGTGGGCAGGGAATGGTCGAGCAGTACTTC. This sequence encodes CSVGGQGMVEQYF.

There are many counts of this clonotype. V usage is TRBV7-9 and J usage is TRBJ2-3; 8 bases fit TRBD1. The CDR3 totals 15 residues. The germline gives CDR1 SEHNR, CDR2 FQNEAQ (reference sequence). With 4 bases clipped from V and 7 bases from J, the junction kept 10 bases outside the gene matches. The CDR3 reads CASSSTTRQGNTQYF. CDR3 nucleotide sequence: TGTGCCAGCAGCTCTACGACAAGACAGGGGAATACGCAGTATTTT. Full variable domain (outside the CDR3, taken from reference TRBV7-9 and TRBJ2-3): DTGVSQNPRHKITKRGQNVTFRCDPISEHNRLYWYRQTLGQGPEFLTYFQNEAQLEKSRLLSDRFSAERPKGSFSTLEIQRTEQGDSAMYLCASSSTTRQGNTQYFGPGTRLTVL.

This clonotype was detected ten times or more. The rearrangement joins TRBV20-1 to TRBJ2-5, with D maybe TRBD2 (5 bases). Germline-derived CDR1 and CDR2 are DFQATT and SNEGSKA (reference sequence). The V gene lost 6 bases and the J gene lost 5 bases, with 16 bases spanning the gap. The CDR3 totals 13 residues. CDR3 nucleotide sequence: TGCAGTGCCGGAGGTCCTAGCCAGGAGACCCAGTACTTC. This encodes CSAGGPSQETQYF.

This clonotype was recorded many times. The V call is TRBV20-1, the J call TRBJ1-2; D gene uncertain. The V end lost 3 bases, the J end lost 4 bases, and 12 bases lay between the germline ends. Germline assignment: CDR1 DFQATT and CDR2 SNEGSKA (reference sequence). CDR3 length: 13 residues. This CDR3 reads CSASRMESYGYTF. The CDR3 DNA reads TGCAGTGCTAGTCGGATGGAGTCCTATGGCTACACCTTC.

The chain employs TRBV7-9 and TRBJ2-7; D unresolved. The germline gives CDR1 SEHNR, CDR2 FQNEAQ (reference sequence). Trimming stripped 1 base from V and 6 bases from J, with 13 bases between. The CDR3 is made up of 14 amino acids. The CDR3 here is CASSLESQVSEQYF. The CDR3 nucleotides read TGTGCCAGCAGCTTAGAATCGCAAGTGAGCGAGCAGTACTTC.

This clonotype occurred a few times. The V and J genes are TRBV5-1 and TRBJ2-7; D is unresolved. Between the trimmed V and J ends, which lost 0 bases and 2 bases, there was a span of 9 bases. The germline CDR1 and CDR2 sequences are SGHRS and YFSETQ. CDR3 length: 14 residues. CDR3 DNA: TGCGCCAGCAGCTTGGAAGTCAGAGCCTACGAGCAGTACTTC. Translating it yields CASSLEVRAYEQYF.

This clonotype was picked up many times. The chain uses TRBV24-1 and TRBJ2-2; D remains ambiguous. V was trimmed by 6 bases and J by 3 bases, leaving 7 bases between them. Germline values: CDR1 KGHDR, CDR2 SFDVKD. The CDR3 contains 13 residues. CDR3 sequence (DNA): TGTGCCACCAGTACCTTTTACACCGGGGAGCTGTTTTTT. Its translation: CATSTFYTGELFF.

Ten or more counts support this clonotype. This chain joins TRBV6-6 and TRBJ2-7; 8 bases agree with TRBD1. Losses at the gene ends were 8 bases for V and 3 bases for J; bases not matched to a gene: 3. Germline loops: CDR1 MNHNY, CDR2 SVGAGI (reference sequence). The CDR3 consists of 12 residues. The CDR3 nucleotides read TGTGCCAGCGGACAGGGATTCTACGAGCAGTACTTC. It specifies CASGQGFYEQYF.

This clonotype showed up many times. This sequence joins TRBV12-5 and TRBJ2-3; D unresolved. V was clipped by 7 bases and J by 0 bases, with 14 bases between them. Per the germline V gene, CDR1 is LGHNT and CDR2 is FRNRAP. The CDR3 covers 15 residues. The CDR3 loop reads CASARYGSSTDTQYF. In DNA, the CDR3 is TGTGCTAGTGCCCGTTACGGGTCCAGCACAGATACGCAGTATTTT.

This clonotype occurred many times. The CDR3 sequence is CASSSLNLPAALRGFF. DNA of the CDR3: TGTGCCAGCAGTTCGCTGAACCTCCCCGCCGCCCTACGGGGGTTCTTC. The rearrangement uses TRBV28 and TRBJ2-1; D is perhaps TRBD2 (5 bases). The CDR3 spans 16 residues. CDR1 MDHEN and CDR2 SYDVKM come from the germline V gene. V was trimmed by 4 bases and J by 15 bases, leaving 28 bases between them.

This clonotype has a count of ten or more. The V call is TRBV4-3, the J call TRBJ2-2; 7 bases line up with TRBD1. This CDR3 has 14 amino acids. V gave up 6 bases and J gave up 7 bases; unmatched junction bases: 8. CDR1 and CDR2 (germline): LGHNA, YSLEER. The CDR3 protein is CASRGQSKDGELFF. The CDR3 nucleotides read TGCGCCAGCAGGGGACAGTCCAAGGACGGGGAGCTGTTTTTT.

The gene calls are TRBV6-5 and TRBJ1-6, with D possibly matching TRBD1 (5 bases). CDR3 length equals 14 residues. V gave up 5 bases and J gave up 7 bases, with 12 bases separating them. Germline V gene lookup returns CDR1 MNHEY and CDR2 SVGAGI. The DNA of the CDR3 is TGTGCCAGCAGTCCCAGGGTTGTCAATTCACCCCTCCACTTT. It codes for CASSPRVVNSPLHF.

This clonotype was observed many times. The CDR3 nucleotides read TGTGCCAGCTCTGTAGGGGAGGCAGATACGCAGTATTTT. It translates to CASSVGEADTQYF. The chain combines TRBV3-1 with TRBJ2-3, with D maybe TRBD2 (6 bases). Germline V gene lookup returns CDR1 LGHDT and CDR2 YNNKEL (reference sequence). The V and J ends lost 8 bases and 4 bases respectively, with 13 bases between them. The CDR3 contains 13 residues.

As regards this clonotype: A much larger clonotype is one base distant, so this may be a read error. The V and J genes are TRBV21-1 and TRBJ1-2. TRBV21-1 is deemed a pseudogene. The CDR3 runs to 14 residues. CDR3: CASSKRAVEVGYTF. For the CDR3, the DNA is TGTGCCAGCAGCAAAAGAGCCGTGGAGGTTGGCTACACCTTC.

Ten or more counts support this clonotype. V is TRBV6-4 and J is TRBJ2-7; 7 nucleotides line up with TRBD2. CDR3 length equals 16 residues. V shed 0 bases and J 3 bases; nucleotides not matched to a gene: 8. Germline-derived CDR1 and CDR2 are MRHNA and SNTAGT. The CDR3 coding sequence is TGTGCCAGCAGTGACTCGAGGCCCTTAGCGGGCTACGAGCAGTACTTC. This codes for CASSDSRPLAGYEQYF.

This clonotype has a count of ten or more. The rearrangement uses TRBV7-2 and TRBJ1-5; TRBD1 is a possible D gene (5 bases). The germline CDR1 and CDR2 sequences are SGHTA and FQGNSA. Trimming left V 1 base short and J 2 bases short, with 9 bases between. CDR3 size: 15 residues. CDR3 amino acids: CASSLDSRGNQPQHF. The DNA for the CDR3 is TGTGCCAGCAGCTTAGATAGCAGGGGCAATCAGCCCCAGCATTTT.

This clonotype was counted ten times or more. CDR3 loop: CASRNRLNTEAFF. In DNA, the CDR3 is TGTGCCAGCAGAAATAGATTGAACACTGAAGCTTTCTTT. The chain has TRBV6-2 or TRBV6-3 and TRBJ1-1, with D hard to call. V was clipped by 6 bases and J by 0 bases, with 8 bases between them. This CDR3 comprises 13 residues. The germline CDR1 and CDR2 sequences are MNHEY and SVGEGT.

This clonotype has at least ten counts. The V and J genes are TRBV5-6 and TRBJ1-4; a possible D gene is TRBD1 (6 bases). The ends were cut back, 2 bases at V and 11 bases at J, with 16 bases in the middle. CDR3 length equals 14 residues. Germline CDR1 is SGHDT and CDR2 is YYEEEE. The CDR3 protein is CASSFIHPGEKLFF. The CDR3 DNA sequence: TGTGCCAGCAGCTTCATACACCCAGGGGAGAAACTGTTTTTT.

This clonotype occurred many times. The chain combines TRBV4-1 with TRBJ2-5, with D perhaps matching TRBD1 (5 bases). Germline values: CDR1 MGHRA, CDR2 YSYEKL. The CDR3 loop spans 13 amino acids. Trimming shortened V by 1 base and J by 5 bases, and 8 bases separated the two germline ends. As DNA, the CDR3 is TGCGCCAGCAGCCAAGCAGGGTTGGAGACCCAGTACTTC. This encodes CASSQAGLETQYF.

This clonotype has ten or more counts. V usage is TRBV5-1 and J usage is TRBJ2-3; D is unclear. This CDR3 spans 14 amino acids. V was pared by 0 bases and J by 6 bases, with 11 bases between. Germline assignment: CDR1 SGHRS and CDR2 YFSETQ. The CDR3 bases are TGCGCCAGCAGCTTGGATAGGCTCAGGGATACGCAGTATTTT. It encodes CASSLDRLRDTQYF.

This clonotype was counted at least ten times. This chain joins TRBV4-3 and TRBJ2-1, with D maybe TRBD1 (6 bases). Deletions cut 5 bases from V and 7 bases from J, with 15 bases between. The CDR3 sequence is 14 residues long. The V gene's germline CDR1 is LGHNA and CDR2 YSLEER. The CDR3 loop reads CASSDTGQMNEQFF. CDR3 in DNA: TGCGCCAGCAGCGACACAGGGCAAATGAATGAGCAGTTCTTC.

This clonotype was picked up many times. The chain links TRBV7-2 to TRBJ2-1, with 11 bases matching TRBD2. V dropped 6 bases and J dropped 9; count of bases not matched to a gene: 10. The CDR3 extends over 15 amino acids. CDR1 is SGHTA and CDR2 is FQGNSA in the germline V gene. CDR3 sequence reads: CASSFSGGAVGEQFF. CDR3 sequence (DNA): TGTGCCAGCAGTTTTAGCGGGGGGGCTGTAGGTGAGCAGTTCTTC.